The table lists the clone carrying this T cell receptor beta chain with a count of one. Its antigen remains unknown. The same CDR3 is also encoded by other DNA sequences in this sample. The data were obtained in a study of cytomegalovirus exposure and HLA in healthy donors. Study-level findings and limits: A later analysis reported that several of the most significant clusters appeared to be linked to common viral pathogens, among them Epstein-Barr virus.

In germline, CDR1 is MNHEY, CDR2 SMNVEV (reference sequence). The CDR3 consists of 15 residues. The V gene lost 5 bases and the J gene lost 0 bases, with 11 bases spanning the gap. The PCR had 60 Vbeta and 13 Jbeta primers. As originally analysed: In a later analysis, some 11 million of about 80 million unique beta chains occurred in at least two donors. Sequencing was performed with immunoSEQ multiplex PCR; in TCRdb, only in-frame clones are kept and a portion is missing. Clone size and the V and J calls come from that table; the DNA yielded D and trimming. The sample consists of over 100,000 clones, roughly three fifths of them appearing once.

The source is a man aged 18-30 years in good health and CMV-seronegative. The chain recombines TRBV27 with TRBJ1-5; TRBD1 is a possible D gene (6 bases). The sample taken for sequencing was PBMCs. CDR3 DNA sequence: TGTGCCAGCAGTCCAGGGGTGTATAGCAATCAGCCCCAGCATTTT. Encoded protein: CASSPGVYSNQPQHF.